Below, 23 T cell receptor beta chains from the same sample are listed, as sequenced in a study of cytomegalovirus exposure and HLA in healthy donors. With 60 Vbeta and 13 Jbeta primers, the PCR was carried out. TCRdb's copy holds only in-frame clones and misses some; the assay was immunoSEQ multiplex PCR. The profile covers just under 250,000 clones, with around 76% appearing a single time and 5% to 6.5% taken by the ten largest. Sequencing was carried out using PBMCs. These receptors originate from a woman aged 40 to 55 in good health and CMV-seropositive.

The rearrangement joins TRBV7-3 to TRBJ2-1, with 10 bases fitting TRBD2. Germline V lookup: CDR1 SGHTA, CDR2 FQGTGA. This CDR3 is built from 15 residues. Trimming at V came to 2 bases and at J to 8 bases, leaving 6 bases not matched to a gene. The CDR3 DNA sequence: TGTGCCAGCAGCTTATTGGCTAGCGGGAGCGATGAGCAGTTCTTC. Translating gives CASSLLASGSDEQFF.

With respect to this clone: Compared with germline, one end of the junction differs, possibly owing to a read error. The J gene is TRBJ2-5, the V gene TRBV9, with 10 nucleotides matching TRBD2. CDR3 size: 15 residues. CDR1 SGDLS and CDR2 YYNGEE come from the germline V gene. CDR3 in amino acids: CANSPGLAVKETQYF. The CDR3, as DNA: TGTGCCAACAGCCCTGGACTAGCGGTAAAAGAGACCCAGTACTTC.

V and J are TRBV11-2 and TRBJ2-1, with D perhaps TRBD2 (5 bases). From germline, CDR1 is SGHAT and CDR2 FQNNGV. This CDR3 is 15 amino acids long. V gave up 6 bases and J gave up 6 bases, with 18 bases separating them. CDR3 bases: TGTGCCAGCAGAGGTTTAACGGGGAAGGCCAATGAGCAGTTCTTC. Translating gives CASRGLTGKANEQFF. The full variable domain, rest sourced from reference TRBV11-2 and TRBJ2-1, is EAGVAQSPRYKIIEKRQSVAFWCNPISGHATLYWYQQILGQGPKLLIQFQNNGVVDDSQLPKDRFSAERLKGVDSTLKIQPAKLEDSAVYLCASRGLTGKANEQFFGPGTRLTVL.

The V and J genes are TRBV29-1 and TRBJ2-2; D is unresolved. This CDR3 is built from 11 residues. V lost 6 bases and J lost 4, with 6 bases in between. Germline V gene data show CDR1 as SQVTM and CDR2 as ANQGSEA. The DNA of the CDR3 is TGCAGCGTCGGAGCCACCGGGGAGCTGTTTTTT. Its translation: CSVGATGELFF.

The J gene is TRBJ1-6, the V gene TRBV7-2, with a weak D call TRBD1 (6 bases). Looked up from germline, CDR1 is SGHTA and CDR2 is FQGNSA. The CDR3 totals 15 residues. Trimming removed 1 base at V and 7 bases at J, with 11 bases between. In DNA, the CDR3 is TGTGCCAGCAGCTTAGAGGCGGGGGCCAATTCACCCCTCCACTTT. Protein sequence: CASSLEAGANSPLHF.

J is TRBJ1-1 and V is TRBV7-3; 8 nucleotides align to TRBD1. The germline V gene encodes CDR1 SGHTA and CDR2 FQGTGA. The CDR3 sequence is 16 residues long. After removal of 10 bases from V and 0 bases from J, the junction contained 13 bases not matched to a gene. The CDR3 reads CATNQTGVILNTEAFF. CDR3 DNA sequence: TGTGCCACTAACCAGACAGGGGTGATCCTGAACACTGAAGCTTTCTTT.

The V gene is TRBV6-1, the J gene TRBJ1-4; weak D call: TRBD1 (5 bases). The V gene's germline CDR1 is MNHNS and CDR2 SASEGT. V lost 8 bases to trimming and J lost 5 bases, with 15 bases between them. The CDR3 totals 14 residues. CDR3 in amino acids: CASFTGQENEKLFF. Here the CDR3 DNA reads TGTGCCAGCTTCACTGGACAAGAGAATGAAAAACTGTTTTTT.

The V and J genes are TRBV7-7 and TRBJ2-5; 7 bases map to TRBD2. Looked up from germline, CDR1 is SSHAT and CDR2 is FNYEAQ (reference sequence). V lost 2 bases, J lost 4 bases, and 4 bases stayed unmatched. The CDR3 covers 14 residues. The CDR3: CASSLMGGIETQYF. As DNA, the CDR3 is TGTGCCAGCAGCTTAATGGGGGGGATAGAGACCCAGTACTTC.

CDR3 sequence (DNA): TGTGCCAGCACCTGGGGTAGCGGGAGTTACGAGCAGTACTTC. Its translation is CASTWGSGSYEQYF. The chain carries TRBV27 and TRBJ2-7; the match to TRBD2 covers 9 bases. Trimming removed 7 bases from V and 4 bases from J; junction bases left unmatched: 8. The CDR3 is 14 residues long. Germline V gives CDR1 MNHEY, CDR2 SMNVEV (reference sequence).

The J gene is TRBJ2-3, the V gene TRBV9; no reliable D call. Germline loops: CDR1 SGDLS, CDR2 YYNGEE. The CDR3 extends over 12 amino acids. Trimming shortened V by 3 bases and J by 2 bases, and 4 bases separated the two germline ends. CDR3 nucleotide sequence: TGTGCCAGCAGCGCCCTCACAGATACGCAGTATTTT. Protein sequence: CASSALTDTQYF.

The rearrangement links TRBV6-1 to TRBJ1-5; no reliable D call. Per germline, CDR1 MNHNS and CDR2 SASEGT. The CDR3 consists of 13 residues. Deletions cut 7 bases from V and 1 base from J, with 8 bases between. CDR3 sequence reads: CASTVTSNQPQHF. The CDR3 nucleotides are TGTGCCAGCACCGTTACAAGCAATCAGCCCCAGCATTTT.

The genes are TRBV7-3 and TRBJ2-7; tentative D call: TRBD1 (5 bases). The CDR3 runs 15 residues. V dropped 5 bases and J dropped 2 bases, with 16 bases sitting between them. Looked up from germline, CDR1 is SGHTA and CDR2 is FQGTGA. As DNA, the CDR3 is TGTGCCAGCAGCCCAAGCGACAGCCCTCCCTACGAGCAGTACTTC. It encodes CASSPSDSPPYEQYF.

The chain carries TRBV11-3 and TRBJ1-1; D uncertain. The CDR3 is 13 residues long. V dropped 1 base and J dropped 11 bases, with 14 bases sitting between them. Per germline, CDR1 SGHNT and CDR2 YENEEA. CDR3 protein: CASSLGAVGRAFF. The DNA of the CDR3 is TGTGCCAGCAGCTTAGGGGCAGTCGGAAGGGCTTTCTTT.

The chain's CDR3 is CASSLGQGIGYEQYF. The CDR3 DNA reads as TGTGCCAGCAGCTTAGGACAGGGGATTGGGTACGAGCAGTACTTC. The rearrangement joins TRBV5-6 to TRBJ2-5, with 9 bases fitting TRBD1. The DNA end is more similar to TRBJ2-7, so the J call may be wrong. Per the germline V gene, CDR1 is SGHDT and CDR2 is YYEEEE. CDR3 length: 15 residues.

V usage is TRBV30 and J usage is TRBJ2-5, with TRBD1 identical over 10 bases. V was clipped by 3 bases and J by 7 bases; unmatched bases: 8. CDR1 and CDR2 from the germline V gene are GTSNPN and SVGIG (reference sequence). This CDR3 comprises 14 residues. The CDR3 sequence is CAWRRTGGAVTQYF. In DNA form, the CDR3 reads TGTGCCTGGAGGAGGACAGGGGGTGCCGTGACCCAGTACTTC.

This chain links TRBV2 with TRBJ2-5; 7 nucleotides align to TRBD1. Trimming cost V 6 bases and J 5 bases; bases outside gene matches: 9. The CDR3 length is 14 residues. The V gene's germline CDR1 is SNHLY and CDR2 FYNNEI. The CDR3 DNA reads TGTGCCAGCAGCAAAGACAGGGTGCGGGAGACCCAGTACTTC. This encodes CASSKDRVRETQYF.

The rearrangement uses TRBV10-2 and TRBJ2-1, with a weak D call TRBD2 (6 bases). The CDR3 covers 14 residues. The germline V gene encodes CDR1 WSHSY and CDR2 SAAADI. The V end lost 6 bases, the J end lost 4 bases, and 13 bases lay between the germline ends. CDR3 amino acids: CASRGAGPYNEQFF. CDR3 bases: TGCGCCAGCAGGGGAGCGGGTCCTTACAATGAGCAGTTCTTC.

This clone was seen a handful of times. The CDR3 sequence is CASSEEKGIPQFF. CDR3 nucleotides: TGTGCCAGCAGTGAAGAGAAGGGGATTCCTCAGTTCTTC. The chain recombines TRBV6-1 with TRBJ2-1; possible D gene TRBD1, 5 bases. The germline V gene encodes CDR1 MNHNS and CDR2 SASEGT. This CDR3 has 13 amino acids. Trimming pared 1 base from V and 13 bases from J, leaving 14 bases between.

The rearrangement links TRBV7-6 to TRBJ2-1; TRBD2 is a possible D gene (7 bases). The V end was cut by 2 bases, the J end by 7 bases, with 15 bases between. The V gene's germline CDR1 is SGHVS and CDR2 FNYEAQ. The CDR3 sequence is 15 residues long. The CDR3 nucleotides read TGTGCCAGCAGCTTAAGGGGGGGCCCCGGTAATGAGCAGTTCTTC. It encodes CASSLRGGPGNEQFF.

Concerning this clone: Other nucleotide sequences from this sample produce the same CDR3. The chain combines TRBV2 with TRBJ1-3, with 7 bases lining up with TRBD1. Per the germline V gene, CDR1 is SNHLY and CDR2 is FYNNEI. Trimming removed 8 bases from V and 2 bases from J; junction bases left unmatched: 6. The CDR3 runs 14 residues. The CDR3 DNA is TGTGCCAGCGGAGACAGGGAGGCTGGAAACACCATATATTTT. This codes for CASGDREAGNTIYF.

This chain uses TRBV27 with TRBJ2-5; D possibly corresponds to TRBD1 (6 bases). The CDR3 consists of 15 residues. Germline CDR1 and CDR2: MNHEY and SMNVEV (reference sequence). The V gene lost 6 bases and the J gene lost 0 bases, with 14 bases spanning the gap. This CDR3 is CASSRTDLNQETQYF. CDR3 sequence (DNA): TGTGCCAGCAGCCGGACAGATCTAAACCAAGAGACCCAGTACTTC.

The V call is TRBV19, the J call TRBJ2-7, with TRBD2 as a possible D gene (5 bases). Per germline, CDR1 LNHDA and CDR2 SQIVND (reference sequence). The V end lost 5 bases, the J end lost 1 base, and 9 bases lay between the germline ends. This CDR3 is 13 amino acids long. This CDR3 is CASSSGLSYEQYF. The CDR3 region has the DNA TGTGCCAGTAGTTCCGGACTTTCCTACGAGCAGTACTTC.

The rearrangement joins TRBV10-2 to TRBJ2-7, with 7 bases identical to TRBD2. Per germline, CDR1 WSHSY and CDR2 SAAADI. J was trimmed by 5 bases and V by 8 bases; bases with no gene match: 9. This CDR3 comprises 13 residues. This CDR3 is CASRLAGEDEQYF. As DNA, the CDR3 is TGCGCCAGCCGCCTTGCGGGAGAAGACGAGCAGTACTTC.